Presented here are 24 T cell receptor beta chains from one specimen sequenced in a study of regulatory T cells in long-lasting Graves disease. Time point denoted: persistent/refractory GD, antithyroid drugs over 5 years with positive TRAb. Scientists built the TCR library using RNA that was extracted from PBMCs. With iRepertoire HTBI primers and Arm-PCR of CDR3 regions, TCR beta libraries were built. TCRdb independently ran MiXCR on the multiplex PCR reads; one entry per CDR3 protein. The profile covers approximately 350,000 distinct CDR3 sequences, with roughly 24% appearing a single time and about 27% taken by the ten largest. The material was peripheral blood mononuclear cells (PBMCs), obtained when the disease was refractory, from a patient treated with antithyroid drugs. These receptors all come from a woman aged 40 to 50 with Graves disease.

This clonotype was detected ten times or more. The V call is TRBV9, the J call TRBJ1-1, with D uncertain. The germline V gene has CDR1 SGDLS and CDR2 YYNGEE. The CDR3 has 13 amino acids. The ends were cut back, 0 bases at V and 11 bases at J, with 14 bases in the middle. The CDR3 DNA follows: TGTGCCAGCAGCGTAGGCCTAACCAGTCCGGCTTTCTTT. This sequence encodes CASSVGLTSPAFF.

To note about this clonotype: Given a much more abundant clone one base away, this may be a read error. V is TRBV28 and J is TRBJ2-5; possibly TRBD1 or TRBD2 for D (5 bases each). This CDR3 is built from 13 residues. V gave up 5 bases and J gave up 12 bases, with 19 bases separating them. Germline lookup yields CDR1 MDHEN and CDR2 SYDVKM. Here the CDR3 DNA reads TGTGCCAGCAGTCCGATCGGGGCCCGAAACGAGTACTTC. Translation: CASSPIGARNEYF.

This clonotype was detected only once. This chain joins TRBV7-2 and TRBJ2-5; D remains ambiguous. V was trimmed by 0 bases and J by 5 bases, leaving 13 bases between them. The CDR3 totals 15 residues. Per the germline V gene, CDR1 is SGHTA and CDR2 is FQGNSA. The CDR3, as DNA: TGTGCCAGCAGCTTAGCGGTGGGCAGCCACGAGACCCAGTACTTC. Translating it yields CASSLAVGSHETQYF.

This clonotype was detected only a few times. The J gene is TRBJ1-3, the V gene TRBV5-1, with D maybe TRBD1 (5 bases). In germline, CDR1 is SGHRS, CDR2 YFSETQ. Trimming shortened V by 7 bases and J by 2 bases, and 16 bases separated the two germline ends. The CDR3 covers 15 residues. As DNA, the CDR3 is TGCGCCAGCCGATCAGGGAATGCGACTGGAAACACCATATATTTT. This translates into CASRSGNATGNTIYF. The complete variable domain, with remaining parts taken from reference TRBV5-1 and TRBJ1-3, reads KAGVTQTPRYLIKTRGQQVTLSCSPISGHRSVSWYQQTPGQGLQFLFEYFSETQRNKGNFPGRFSGRQFSNSRSEMNVSTLELGDSALYLCASRSGNATGNTIYFGEGSWLTVV.

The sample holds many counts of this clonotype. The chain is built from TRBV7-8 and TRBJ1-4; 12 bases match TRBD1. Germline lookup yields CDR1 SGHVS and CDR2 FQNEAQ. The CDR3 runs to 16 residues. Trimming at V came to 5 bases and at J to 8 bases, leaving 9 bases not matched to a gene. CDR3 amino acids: CASSRGTGGFGEKLFF. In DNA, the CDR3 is TGTGCCAGCAGCCGAGGGACAGGGGGCTTTGGGGAAAAACTGTTTTTT.

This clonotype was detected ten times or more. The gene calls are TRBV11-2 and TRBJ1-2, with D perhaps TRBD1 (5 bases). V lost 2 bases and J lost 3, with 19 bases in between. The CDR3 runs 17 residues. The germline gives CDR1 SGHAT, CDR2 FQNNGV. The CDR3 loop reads CASSLIRWKGDDYGYTF. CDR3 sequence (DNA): TGTGCCAGCAGCTTAATCCGGTGGAAAGGGGATGACTATGGCTACACCTTC. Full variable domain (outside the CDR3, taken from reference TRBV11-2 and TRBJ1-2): EAGVAQSPRYKIIEKRQSVAFWCNPISGHATLYWYQQILGQGPKLLIQFQNNGVVDDSQLPKDRFSAERLKGVDSTLKIQPAKLEDSAVYLCASSLIRWKGDDYGYTFGSGTRLTVV.

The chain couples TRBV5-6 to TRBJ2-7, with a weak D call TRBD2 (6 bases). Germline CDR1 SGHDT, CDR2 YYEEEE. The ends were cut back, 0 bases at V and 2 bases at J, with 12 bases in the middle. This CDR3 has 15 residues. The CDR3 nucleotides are TGTGCCAGCAGCTTGGCCGGGCGGGGACCCTACGAGCAGTACTTC. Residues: CASSLAGRGPYEQYF.

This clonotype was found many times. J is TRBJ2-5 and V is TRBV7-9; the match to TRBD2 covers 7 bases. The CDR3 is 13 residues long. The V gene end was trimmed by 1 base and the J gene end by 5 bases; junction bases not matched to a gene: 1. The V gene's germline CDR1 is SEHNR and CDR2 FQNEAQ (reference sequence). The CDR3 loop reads CASSLVLAETQYF. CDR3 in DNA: TGTGCCAGCAGCTTAGTACTAGCGGAGACCCAGTACTTC. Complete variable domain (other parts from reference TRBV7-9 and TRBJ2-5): DTGVSQNPRHKITKRGQNVTFRCDPISEHNRLYWYRQTLGQGPEFLTYFQNEAQLEKSRLLSDRFSAERPKGSFSTLEIQRTEQGDSAMYLCASSLVLAETQYFGPGTRLLVL.

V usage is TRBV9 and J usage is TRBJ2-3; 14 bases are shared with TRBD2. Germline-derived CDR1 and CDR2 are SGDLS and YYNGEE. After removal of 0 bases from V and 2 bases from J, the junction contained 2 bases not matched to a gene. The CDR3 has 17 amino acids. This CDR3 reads CASSVGTSGRSTDTQYF. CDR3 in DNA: TGTGCCAGCAGCGTAGGGACTAGCGGGAGGTCCACAGATACGCAGTATTTT.

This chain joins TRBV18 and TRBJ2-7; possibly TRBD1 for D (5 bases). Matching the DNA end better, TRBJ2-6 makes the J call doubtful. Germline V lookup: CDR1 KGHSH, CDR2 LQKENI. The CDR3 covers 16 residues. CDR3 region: CASCPGRPSGANVLTF. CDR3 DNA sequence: TGTGCCAGCTGCCCAGGGCGACCCTCTGGGGCCAACGTCCTGACTTTC.

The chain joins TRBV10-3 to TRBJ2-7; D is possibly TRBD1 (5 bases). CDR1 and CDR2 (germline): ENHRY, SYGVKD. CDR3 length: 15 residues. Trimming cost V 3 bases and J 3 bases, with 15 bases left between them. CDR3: CAISEFVDSLYEQYF. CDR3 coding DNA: TGTGCCATCAGTGAATTTGTCGACAGCCTCTACGAGCAGTACTTC.

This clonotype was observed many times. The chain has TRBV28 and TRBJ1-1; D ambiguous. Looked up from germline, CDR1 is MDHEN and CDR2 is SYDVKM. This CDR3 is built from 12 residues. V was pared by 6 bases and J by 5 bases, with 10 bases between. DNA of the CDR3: TGTGCCAGCAGCACAACCCGGACTGAAGCTTTCTTT. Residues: CASSTTRTEAFF. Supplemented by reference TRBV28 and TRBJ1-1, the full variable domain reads DVKVTQSSRYLVKRTGEKVFLECVQDMDHENMFWYRQDPGLGLRLIYFSYDVKMKEKGDIPEGYSVSREKKERFSLILESASTNQTSMYLCASSTTRTEAFFGQGTRLTVV.

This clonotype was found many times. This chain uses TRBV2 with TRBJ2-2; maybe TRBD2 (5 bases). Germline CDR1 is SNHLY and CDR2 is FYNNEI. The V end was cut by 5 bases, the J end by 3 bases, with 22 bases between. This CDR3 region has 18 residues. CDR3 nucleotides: TGTGCCAGCAGTTCCCCGGACTCAAGAACACCCTACACCGGGGAGCTGTTTTTT. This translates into CASSSPDSRTPYTGELFF.

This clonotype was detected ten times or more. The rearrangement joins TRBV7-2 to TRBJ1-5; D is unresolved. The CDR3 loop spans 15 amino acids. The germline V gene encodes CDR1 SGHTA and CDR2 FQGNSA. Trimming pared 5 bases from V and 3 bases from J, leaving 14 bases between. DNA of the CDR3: TGTGCCAGCAGCACCCGAGGAAGATTCAATCAGCCCCAGCATTTT. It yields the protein CASSTRGRFNQPQHF. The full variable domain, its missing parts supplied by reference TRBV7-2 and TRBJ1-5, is GAGVSQSPSNKVTEKGKDVELRCDPISGHTALYWYRQSLGQGLEFLIYFQGNSAPDKSGLPSDRFSAERTGGSVSTLTIQRTQQEDSAVYLCASSTRGRFNQPQHFGDGTRLSIL.

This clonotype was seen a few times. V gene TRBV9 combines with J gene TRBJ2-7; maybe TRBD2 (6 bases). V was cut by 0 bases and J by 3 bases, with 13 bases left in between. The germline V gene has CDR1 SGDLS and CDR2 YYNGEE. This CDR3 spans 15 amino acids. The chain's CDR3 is CASSVGGVGNYEQYF. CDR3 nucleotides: TGTGCCAGCAGCGTAGGGGGGGTAGGTAACTACGAGCAGTACTTC. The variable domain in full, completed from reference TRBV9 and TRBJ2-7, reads DSGVTQTPKHLITATGQRVTLRCSPRSGDLSVYWYQQSLDQGLQFLIQYYNGEERAKGNILERFSAQQFPDLHSELNLSSLELGDSALYFCASSVGGVGNYEQYFGPGTRLTVT.

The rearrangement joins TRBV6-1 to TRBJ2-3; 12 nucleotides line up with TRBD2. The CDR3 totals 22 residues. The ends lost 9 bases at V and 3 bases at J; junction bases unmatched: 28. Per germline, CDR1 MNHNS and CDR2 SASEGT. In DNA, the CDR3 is TGTGCCAGAATAGGACTAGCGGGGCATGGACGTCCGAATTGGGCAACGACAGATACGCAGTATTTT. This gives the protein CARIGLAGHGRPNWATTDTQYF.

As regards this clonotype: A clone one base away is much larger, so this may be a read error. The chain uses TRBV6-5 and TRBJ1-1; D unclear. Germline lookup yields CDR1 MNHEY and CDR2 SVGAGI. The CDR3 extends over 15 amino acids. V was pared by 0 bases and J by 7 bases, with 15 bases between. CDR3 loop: CASSYSMSTPSEAFF. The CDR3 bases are TGTGCCAGCAGTTACTCGATGAGTACACCGAGTGAAGCTTTCTTT.

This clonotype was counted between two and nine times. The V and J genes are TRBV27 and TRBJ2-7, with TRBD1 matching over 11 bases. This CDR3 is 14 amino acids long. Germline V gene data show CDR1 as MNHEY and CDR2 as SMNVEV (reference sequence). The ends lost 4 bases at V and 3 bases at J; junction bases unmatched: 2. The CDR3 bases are TGTGCCAGCAGTTGGGACAGGGGGGTCTACGAGCAGTACTTC. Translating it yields CASSWDRGVYEQYF.

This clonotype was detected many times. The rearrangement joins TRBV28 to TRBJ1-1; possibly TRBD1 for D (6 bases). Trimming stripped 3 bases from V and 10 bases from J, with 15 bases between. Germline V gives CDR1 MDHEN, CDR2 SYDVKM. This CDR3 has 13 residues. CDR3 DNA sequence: TGTGCCAGCAGTTTGGGGGCCATGTGGGTAGCTTTCTTT. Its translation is CASSLGAMWVAFF.

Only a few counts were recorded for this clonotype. CDR3 sequence reads: CAIREGANTGELFF. The CDR3 DNA sequence: TGTGCCATCAGGGAGGGGGCGAACACCGGGGAGCTGTTTTTT. V gene TRBV10-3 combines with J gene TRBJ2-2, with D perhaps assigned TRBD1 or TRBD2 (6 bases each). Trimming stripped 6 bases from V and 0 bases from J, with 8 bases between. Per the germline V gene, CDR1 is ENHRY and CDR2 is SYGVKD. This CDR3 spans 14 amino acids.

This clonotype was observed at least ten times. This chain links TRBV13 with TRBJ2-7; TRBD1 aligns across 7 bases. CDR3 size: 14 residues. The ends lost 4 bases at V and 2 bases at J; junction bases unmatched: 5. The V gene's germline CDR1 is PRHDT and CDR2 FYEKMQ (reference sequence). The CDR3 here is CASSSPGQTYEQYF. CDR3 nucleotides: TGTGCCAGCAGCTCCCCGGGACAGACCTACGAGCAGTACTTC.

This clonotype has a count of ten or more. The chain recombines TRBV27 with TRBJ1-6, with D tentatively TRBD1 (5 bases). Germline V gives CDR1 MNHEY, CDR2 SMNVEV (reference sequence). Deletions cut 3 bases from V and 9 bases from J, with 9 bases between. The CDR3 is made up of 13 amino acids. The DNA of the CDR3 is TGTGCCAGCAGTTTGAGACAGACTTCACCCCTCCACTTT. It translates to CASSLRQTSPLHF.

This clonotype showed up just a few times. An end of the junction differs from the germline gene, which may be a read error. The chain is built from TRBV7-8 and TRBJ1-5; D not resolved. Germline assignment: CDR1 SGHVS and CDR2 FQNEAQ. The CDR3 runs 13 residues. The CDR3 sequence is CASSLDRKQPQHF. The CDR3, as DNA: TGTGCCAGCAGCTTAGACCGCAAGCAGCCCCAGCATTTT.

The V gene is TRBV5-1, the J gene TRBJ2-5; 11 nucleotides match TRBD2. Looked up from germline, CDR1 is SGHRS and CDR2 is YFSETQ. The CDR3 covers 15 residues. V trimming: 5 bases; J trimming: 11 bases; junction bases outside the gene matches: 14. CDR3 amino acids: CASRWTSGWGMEQYF. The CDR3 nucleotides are TGCGCCAGCAGATGGACTAGCGGGTGGGGTATGGAGCAGTACTTC.